A single sample gave rise to the 17 T cell receptor beta chains below, sequenced in a study of low-dose radiotherapy and immunotherapy resistance in tumors. TRAV- and TRBV-specific primers were used for first-strand cDNA, which covered alpha and beta chains. TCR amplification involved roughly 21 PCR cycles with a constant-region primer and V-primer adapter. Each CDR3 protein gets one entry after TCRdb re-called the reads with MiXCR. The data contain 65,000 to 90,000 distinct CDR3 sequences, approximately 17% of them singletons. Time point in this sample: before trial treatment. The specimen comprised PBMCs, sampled before treatment. Receptor source: a male donor with prostate cancer.

The table lists this clonotype with many counts. This chain links TRBV15 with TRBJ2-7; tentatively, D is TRBD2 (5 bases). The germline V gene encodes CDR1 LNHNV and CDR2 YYDKDF (reference sequence). The CDR3 loop spans 16 amino acids. Trimming stripped 2 bases from V and 3 bases from J, with 17 bases between. The CDR3 reads CATSRHTGSGDYEQYF. The CDR3 coding sequence is TGTGCCACCAGCAGACATACGGGCTCCGGGGACTACGAGCAGTACTTC. Full variable domain (remainder filled in from reference TRBV15 and TRBJ2-7): DAMVIQNPRYQVTQFGKPVTLSCSQTLNHNVMYWYQQKSSQAPKLLFHYYDKDFNNEADTPDNFQSRRPNTSFCFLDIRSPGLGDTAMYLCATSRHTGSGDYEQYFGPGTRLTVT.

The chain is built from TRBV19 and TRBJ1-6; D remains ambiguous. V dropped 9 bases and J dropped 2 bases, with 11 bases sitting between them. Germline CDR1 and CDR2: LNHDA and SQIVND (reference sequence). The CDR3 sequence is 14 residues long. CDR3 nucleotides: TGTGCCAGCAGCGATACACCCTATAATTCACCCCTCCACTTT. Translated: CASSDTPYNSPLHF.

This clonotype occurred many times. V is TRBV2 and J is TRBJ1-1; D not resolved. The CDR3 spans 11 residues. The V and J ends lost 3 bases and 5 bases respectively, with 4 bases between them. The germline CDR1 and CDR2 sequences are SNHLY and FYNNEI. CDR3 sequence (DNA): TGTGCCAGCAGTGAGTGGACTGAAGCTTTCTTT. This encodes CASSEWTEAFF.

This clonotype has ten or more counts. The chain has TRBV14 and TRBJ2-3, with no clear D. Germline V CDR1 and CDR2: SGHDN, FVKESK. The CDR3 has 15 residues. With 4 bases removed from V and 0 bases from J, the gap between germline ends came to 11 bases. DNA for the CDR3: TGTGCCAGCAGCCTACGGCAGACCAGCACAGATACGCAGTATTTT. It encodes CASSLRQTSTDTQYF.

This clonotype was recorded at least ten times. The chain joins TRBV3-1 to TRBJ2-7; 15 bases match TRBD2. Germline V gives CDR1 LGHDT, CDR2 YNNKEL (reference sequence). V was pared by 3 bases and J by 2 bases, with 5 bases of the junction left unmatched. The CDR3 runs 17 residues. Here the CDR3 reads CASSQGTSGRSTYEQYF. In nucleotides, the CDR3 is TGTGCCAGCAGCCAGGGGACTAGCGGGAGGTCGACCTACGAGCAGTACTTC.

The chain is built from TRBV11-2 and TRBJ2-1, with TRBD2 matching over 10 bases. The CDR3 runs 15 residues. V trimming: 3 bases; J trimming: 4 bases; junction bases outside the gene matches: 3. Per germline, CDR1 SGHAT and CDR2 FQNNGV. For the CDR3, the DNA is TGTGCCAGCAGCTTGACTAGCGGGTTTTACAATGAGCAGTTCTTC. Its protein is CASSLTSGFYNEQFF.

This clonotype was counted at least ten times. The chain links TRBV7-2 to TRBJ2-6, with no clear D. The V end was cut by 1 base, the J end by 4 bases, with 5 bases between. The germline V gene encodes CDR1 SGHTA and CDR2 FQGNSA. The CDR3 spans 14 residues. The CDR3 DNA sequence: TGTGCCAGCAGCTTAGTTCCAGGGGCCAACGTCCTGACTTTC. It specifies CASSLVPGANVLTF.

This clonotype has ten or more counts. The rearrangement links TRBV7-3 to TRBJ1-1; unclear D gene. The V end was cut by 4 bases, the J end by 0 bases, with 9 bases between. The CDR3 runs to 14 residues. Germline V lookup: CDR1 SGHTA, CDR2 FQGTGA. CDR3 DNA: TGTGCCAGCAGCTCGATAGGTATGAACACTGAAGCTTTCTTT. Its translation is CASSSIGMNTEAFF.

This clonotype occurred many times. The rearrangement uses TRBV6-1 and TRBJ2-7, with unresolved D. The CDR3 has 16 residues. Trimming shortened V by 0 bases and J by 3 bases, and 15 bases separated the two germline ends. Germline CDR1 MNHNS, CDR2 SASEGT. The CDR3 sequence is CASSEAGWQRVYEQYF. In DNA form, the CDR3 reads TGTGCCAGCAGTGAAGCGGGCTGGCAAAGAGTCTACGAGCAGTACTTC.

The sample holds many counts of this clonotype. The J gene is TRBJ2-6, the V gene TRBV29-1; TRBD1 aligns across 7 bases. From germline, CDR1 is SQVTM and CDR2 ANQGSEA. The length of the CDR3 is 16 residues. V lost 7 bases and J lost 1; bases outside the gene matches: 10. The CDR3 region is CSATSGGSSGANVLTF. The CDR3 coding sequence is TGCAGCGCCACTTCAGGGGGTAGTTCTGGGGCCAACGTCCTGACTTTC. Variable domain in full (rest from reference TRBV29-1 and TRBJ2-6): SAVISQKPSRDICQRGTSLTIQCQVDSQVTMMFWYRQQPGQSLTLIATANQGSEATYESGFVIDKFPISRPNLTFSTLTVSNMSPEDSSIYLCSATSGGSSGANVLTFGAGSRLTVL.

In this sample, this clonotype turned up many times. The V and J genes are TRBV7-9 and TRBJ2-5; unclear D gene. V lost 7 bases and J lost 1, with 4 bases in between. Germline CDR1 and CDR2: SEHNR and FQNEAQ (reference sequence). The CDR3 consists of 11 residues. The CDR3 sequence is CASTAQETQYF. In DNA form, the CDR3 reads TGTGCCAGCACAGCCCAAGAGACCCAGTACTTC.

This clonotype was observed many times. The chain couples TRBV30 to TRBJ2-4, with 9 positions matching TRBD1. Per the germline V gene, CDR1 is GTSNPN and CDR2 is SVGIG (reference sequence). The CDR3 contains 12 residues. V shed 5 bases, J shed 4 bases, and the junction held 0 bases outside the gene matches. The DNA for the CDR3 is TGTGCCTGGGGACAGGGGAAAAACATTCAGTACTTC. This encodes CAWGQGKNIQYF.

There are many counts of this clonotype. The genes are TRBV4-2 and TRBJ1-5; no definite D call. Between the trimmed V and J ends, which lost 2 bases and 2 bases, there was a span of 10 bases. CDR1 LGHNA and CDR2 YNFKEQ come from the germline V gene. This CDR3 has 15 residues. For the CDR3, the DNA is TGTGCCAGCAGCCAACAAAATCGGGGCAATCAGCCCCAGCATTTT. It encodes CASSQQNRGNQPQHF.

This clonotype came up many times. V usage is TRBV18 and J usage is TRBJ2-5; possibly TRBD2 for D (5 bases). Germline CDR1 KGHSH, CDR2 LQKENI. The CDR3 runs 17 residues. V lost 0 bases and J 2 bases, leaving 16 bases between the germline ends. In DNA form, the CDR3 reads TGTGCCAGCTCACCACCGAGCCAACCGAGGGTGCAAGAGACCCAGTACTTC. Its translation: CASSPPSQPRVQETQYF. Combining the CDR3 with reference TRBV18 and TRBJ2-5 gives the whole variable domain NAGVMQNPRHLVRRRGQEARLRCSPMKGHSHVYWYRQLPEEGLKFMVYLQKENIIDESGMPKERFSAEFPKEGPSILRIQQVVRGDSAAYFCASSPPSQPRVQETQYFGPGTRLLVL.

This clonotype was detected many times. The CDR3 sequence: CASSQELASGIIGDTQYF. The CDR3 DNA is TGTGCCAGCAGCCAAGAATTGGCTAGCGGGATAATTGGGGATACGCAGTATTTT. The chain couples TRBV3-1 to TRBJ2-3, with 9 bases matching TRBD2. V lost 0 bases to trimming and J lost 6 bases; unmatched junction nucleotides: 13. The CDR3 sequence is 18 residues long. The germline V gene has CDR1 LGHDT and CDR2 YNNKEL (reference sequence).

This chain joins TRBV7-2 and TRBJ2-1; D remains ambiguous. The germline V gene encodes CDR1 SGHTA and CDR2 FQGNSA. The length of the CDR3 is 15 residues. V lost 5 bases, J lost 8 bases, and 19 bases lay in between. The CDR3 bases are TGTGCCAGCAGCACAATGGGATCAGCGTCGGATGAGCAGTTCTTC. This encodes CASSTMGSASDEQFF. Full variable domain (remainder filled in from reference TRBV7-2 and TRBJ2-1): GAGVSQSPSNKVTEKGKDVELRCDPISGHTALYWYRQSLGQGLEFLIYFQGNSAPDKSGLPSDRFSAERTGGSVSTLTIQRTQQEDSAVYLCASSTMGSASDEQFFGPGTRLTVL.

This clonotype was detected many times. The chain joins TRBV30 to TRBJ2-1, with TRBD2 matching over 8 bases. The germline V gene encodes CDR1 GTSNPN and CDR2 SVGIG (reference sequence). The CDR3 totals 16 residues. J gave up 13 bases and V 1 base, and 18 bases lay outside the gene matches. This CDR3 reads CAWSGPPSPVSGIQFF. CDR3 in DNA: TGTGCCTGGAGTGGACCCCCGTCCCCCGTTAGCGGGATACAGTTCTTC.